The 4 T cell receptor beta chains listed next were all sequenced from one sample in a study of OX40 agonist ivuxolimab in advanced cancers. Sequencing was performed with immunoSEQ multiplex PCR; in TCRdb, only in-frame clones are kept and a portion is missing. The sample lists around 80,000 clones; 65% to 90% were seen once. The sequenced sample was CD4+ or CD8+ T cells sorted from blood, obtained in a trial of the OX40 agonist ivuxolimab. Receptor source: an adult with an advanced solid tumor such as melanoma, head and neck, liver or kidney cancer.

The CDR3 spells CASSPLPQMNTEAFF. The CDR3 DNA sequence: TGTGCCAGCTCACCGTTGCCACAGATGAACACTGAAGCTTTCTTT. The V and J genes are TRBV18 and TRBJ1-1; D uncertain. Looked up from germline, CDR1 is KGHSH and CDR2 is LQKENI. The ends were cut back, 3 bases at V and 0 bases at J, with 11 bases in the middle. This CDR3 comprises 15 residues.

V is TRBV5-1 and J is TRBJ2-3, with 15 bases matching TRBD2. Germline-derived CDR1 and CDR2 are SGHRS and YFSETQ. The CDR3 loop spans 18 amino acids. After removal of 3 bases from V and 5 bases from J, the junction contained 10 bases not matched to a gene. The chain's CDR3 is CASSWMPGLAGGRDTQYF. The CDR3 nucleotides read TGCGCCAGCAGCTGGATGCCGGGACTAGCGGGGGGCCGAGATACGCAGTATTTT.

This chain connects TRBV7-2 to TRBJ1-1, with D perhaps TRBD1 (5 bases). Germline V gene data show CDR1 as SGHTA and CDR2 as FQGNSA. Trimming cost V 1 base and J 4 bases, with 10 bases left between them. The CDR3 is made up of 14 amino acids. The CDR3 sequence is CASSLVGGTTEAFF. In nucleotides, the CDR3 is TGTGCCAGCAGCTTAGTGGGAGGGACCACTGAAGCTTTCTTT.

The genes are TRBV14 and TRBJ1-2, with no clear D. The V end was cut by 4 bases, the J end by 5 bases, with 17 bases between. The CDR3 has 15 residues. Germline CDR1 is SGHDN and CDR2 is FVKESK. CDR3 coding DNA: TGTGCCAGCAGCCTATCTAGGAGGGCCGGTTATGGCTACACCTTC. Amino acid sequence: CASSLSRRAGYGYTF. Looking up the rest from reference TRBV14 and TRBJ1-2 gives the full variable domain: EAGVTQFPSHSVIEKGQTVTLRCDPISGHDNLYWYRRVMGKEIKFLLHFVKESKQDESGMPNNRFLAERTGGTYSTLKVQPAELEDSGVYFCASSLSRRAGYGYTFGSGTRLTVV.